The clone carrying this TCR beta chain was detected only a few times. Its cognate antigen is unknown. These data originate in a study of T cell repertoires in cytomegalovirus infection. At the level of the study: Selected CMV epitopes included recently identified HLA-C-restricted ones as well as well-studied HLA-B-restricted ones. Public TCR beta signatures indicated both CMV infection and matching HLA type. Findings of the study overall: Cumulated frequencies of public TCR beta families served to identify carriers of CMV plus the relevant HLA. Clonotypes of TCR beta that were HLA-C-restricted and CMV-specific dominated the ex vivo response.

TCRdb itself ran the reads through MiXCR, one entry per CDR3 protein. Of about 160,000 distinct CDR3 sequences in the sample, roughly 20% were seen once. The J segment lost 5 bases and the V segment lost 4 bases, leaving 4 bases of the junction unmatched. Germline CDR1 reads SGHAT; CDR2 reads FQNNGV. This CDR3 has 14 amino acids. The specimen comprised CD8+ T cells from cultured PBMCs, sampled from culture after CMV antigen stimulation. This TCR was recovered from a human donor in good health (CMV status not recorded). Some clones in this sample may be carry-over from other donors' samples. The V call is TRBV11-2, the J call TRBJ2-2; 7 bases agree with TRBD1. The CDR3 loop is CASSSYRGTGELFF. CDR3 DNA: TGTGCCAGCAGCTCTTACAGGGGAACCGGGGAGCTGTTTTTT.